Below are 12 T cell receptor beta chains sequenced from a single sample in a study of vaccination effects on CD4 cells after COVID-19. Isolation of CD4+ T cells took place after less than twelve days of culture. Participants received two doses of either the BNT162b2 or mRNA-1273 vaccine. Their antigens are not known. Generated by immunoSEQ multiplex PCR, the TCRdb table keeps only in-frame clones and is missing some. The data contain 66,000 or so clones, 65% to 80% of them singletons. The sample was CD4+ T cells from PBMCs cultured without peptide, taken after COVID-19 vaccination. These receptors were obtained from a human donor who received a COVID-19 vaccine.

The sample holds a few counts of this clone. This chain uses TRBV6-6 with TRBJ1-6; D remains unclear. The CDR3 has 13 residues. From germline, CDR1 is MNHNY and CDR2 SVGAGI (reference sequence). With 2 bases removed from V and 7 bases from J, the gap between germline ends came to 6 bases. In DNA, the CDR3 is TGTGCCAGCAGTTACGGGTGGAATTCACCCCTCCACTTT. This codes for CASSYGWNSPLHF.

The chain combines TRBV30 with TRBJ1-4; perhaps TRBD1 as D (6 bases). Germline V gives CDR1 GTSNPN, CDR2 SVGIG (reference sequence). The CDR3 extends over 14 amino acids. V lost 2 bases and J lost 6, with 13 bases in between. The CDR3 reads CAWSWTVGDEKLFF. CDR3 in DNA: TGTGCCTGGAGTTGGACAGTGGGGGATGAAAAACTGTTTTTT.

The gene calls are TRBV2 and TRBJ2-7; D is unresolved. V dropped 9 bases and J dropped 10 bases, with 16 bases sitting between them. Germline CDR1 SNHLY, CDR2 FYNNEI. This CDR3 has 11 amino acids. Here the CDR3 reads CASQVASAQYV. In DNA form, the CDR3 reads TGTGCCAGTCAAGTAGCCAGCGCACAGTACGTC.

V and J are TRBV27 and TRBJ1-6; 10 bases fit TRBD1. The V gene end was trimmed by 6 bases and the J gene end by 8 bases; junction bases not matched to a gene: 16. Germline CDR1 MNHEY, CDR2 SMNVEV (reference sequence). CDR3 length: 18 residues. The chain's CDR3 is CASRRDHLTGTGDSPLHF. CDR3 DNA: TGTGCCAGCAGACGAGACCACCTTACCGGGACAGGGGATTCACCCCTCCACTTT.

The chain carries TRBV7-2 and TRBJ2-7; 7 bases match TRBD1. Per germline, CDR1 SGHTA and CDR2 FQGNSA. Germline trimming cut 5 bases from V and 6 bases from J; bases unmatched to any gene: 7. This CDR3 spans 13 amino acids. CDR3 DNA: TGTGCCAGCAGCCTACTACAGGGGAGCGAGCAGTACGTC. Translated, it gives CASSLLQGSEQYV.

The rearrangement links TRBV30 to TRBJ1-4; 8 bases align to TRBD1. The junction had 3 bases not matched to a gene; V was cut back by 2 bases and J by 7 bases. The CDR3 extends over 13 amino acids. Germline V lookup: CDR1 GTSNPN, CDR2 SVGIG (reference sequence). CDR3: CAWSPGGAEKLFF. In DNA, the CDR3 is TGTGCCTGGAGTCCAGGGGGCGCTGAAAAACTGTTTTTT.

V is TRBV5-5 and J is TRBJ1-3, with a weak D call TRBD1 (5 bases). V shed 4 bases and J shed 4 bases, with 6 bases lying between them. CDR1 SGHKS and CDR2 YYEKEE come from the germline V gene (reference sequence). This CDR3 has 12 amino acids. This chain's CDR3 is CASSQGGNTIYF. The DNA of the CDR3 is TGTGCCAGCAGCCAGGGCGGAAACACCATATATTTT.

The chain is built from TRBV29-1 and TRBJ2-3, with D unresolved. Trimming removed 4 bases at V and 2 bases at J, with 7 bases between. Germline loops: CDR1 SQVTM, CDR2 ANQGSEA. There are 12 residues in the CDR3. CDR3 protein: CSVVNYTDTQYF. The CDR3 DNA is TGCAGCGTTGTTAATTACACAGATACGCAGTATTTT.

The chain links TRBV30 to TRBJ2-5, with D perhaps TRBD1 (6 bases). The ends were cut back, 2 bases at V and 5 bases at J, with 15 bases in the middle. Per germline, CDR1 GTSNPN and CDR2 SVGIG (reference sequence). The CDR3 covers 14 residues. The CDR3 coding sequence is TGTGCCTGGAGTACTCCTGGGGGCGCGGAGACCCAGTACTTC. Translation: CAWSTPGGAETQYF.

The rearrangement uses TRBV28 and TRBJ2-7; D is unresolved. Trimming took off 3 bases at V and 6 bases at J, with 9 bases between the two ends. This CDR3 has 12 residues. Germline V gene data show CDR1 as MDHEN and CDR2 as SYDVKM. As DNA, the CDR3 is TGTGCCAGCAGTTTTTGGACCGGCGAGCAGTACGTC. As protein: CASSFWTGEQYV.

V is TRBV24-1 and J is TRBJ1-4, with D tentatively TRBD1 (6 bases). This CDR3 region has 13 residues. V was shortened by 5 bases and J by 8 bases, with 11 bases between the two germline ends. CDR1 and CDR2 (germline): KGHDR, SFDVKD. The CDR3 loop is CATSAMGAEKLFF. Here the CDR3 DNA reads TGTGCCACCAGTGCCATGGGGGCCGAAAAACTGTTTTTT.

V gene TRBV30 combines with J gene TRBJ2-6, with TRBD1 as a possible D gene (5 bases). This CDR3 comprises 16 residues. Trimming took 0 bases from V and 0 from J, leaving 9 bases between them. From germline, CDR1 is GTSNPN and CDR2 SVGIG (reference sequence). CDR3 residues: CAWSVGHNSGANVLTF. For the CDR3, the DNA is TGTGCCTGGAGTGTAGGACACAACTCTGGGGCCAACGTCCTGACTTTC.